This TCR beta chain was captured by sequencing in a study of T-cell reconstitution after alpha-beta-depleted transplantation in children. V was pared by 1 base and J by 5 bases, with 8 bases between. From germline, CDR1 is SGHRS and CDR2 YFSETQ. This CDR3 spans 13 amino acids. Library preparation (for TCRbeta) was performed with unique molecular identifiers. TCRdb recomputed calls from the PCR reads with MiXCR, one row per CDR3 protein. The sample contains roughly 490,000 distinct CDR3 sequences, around 10% of which appear only once. The sample holds many counts of this clonotype. This TCR derives from a female patient aged 2 to 10 who had a stem cell transplant for aplastic anemia, so the T cells may come from the graft donor. This material consisted of PBMCs, mostly from graft donor cells, taken 180 days after TCRalphabeta/CD19-depleted stem cell transplant. The V call is TRBV5-1, the J call TRBJ2-3; no reliable D call. The CDR3 loop reads CASSLREIDTQYF. In nucleotides, the CDR3 is TGCGCCAGCAGCTTGAGGGAAATAGATACGCAGTATTTT.